A single TCR beta chain is shown here with its context. Its antigen remains unknown. Trimming at V came to 0 bases and at J to 4 bases, leaving 3 bases not matched to a gene. Germline V gene data show CDR1 as SGDLS and CDR2 as YYNGEE. The CDR3 is made up of 16 amino acids. Assay: immunoSEQ multiplex PCR; the TCRdb copy retains only in-frame clones and omits some. Altogether about 41,000 clones are present, over 75% being singletons, with the ten largest covering around 1.2%. Naive or memory CD4+ cells were cultured 1:1 with T cell-depleted PBMCs plus CEF. This sample is part of a study of CD4 T cells in relation to SARS-CoV-2 and coronaviruses. Study results and limitations: Crossreactive clones expanded significantly less to SARS-CoV-2 than monoreactive clones.

This chain connects TRBV9 to TRBJ2-1, with TRBD2 matching 11 bases. The source material was naive CD4+ T cells from PBMCs, cultured in vitro. Stated subset: naive CD4+ T cells isolated by negative enrichment. This receptor was taken from an adult with COVID-19. The DNA of the CDR3 is TGTGCCAGCAGCGTAGCGGGACTAGCGGTTTACAATGAGCAGTTCTTC. Translating gives CASSVAGLAVYNEQFF.